The 26 T cell receptor beta chains listed next were all sequenced from one sample in a study of T cells after posttransplantation cyclophosphamide (dated by TCRdb to the mid-2010s). Read against the paper, the sample's treatment or condition label means: high-dose cyclophosphamide on days +3 and +4 as single-agent GVHD prophylaxis. Busulfan and fludarabine conditioning, a related or unrelated marrow graft, and cyclophosphamide on days +3 and +4 were given to PTCy patients. Receptor amplification or capture employed the immunoSEQ multiplex PCR assay. TCRdb took over this immuneACCESS table, retaining in-frame rearrangements with V and J assigned. Such tables are incomplete; in checked studies, under half of the missing clones stem from an unresolved V gene, and the remainder is unexplained. The sample features 8,500 to 13,000 clones, and none is a singleton. The biggest ten clones account for 14% of the sample.

Specimen: PBMCs, collected after allogeneic stem cell transplant with posttransplant cyclophosphamide. The receptors derive from a female patient aged 40-49 years who received an allogeneic stem cell transplant from a related donor, was CMV-positive, and had no GVHD. After transplantation, some T cells may belong to the graft donor instead of the recipient.

In its sample, this clone was seen many times. The V and J genes are TRBV30 and TRBJ2-3; D not certain. The CDR3 sequence is 11 residues long. V lost 3 bases to trimming and J lost 2 bases, with 3 bases between them. Germline CDR1 reads GTSNPN; CDR2 reads SVGIG (reference sequence). The CDR3 loop reads CAWSYTDTQYF. CDR3 coding DNA: TGTGCCTGGAGCTACACAGATACGCAGTATTTT.

This clone was detected ten times or more. This chain uses TRBV27 with TRBJ1-1; 7 bases are shared with TRBD1. CDR1 is MNHEY, CDR2 SMNVEV, per germline (reference sequence). Losses at the gene ends were 8 bases for V and 1 base for J; bases not matched to a gene: 19. The CDR3 is 18 residues long. The CDR3 protein is CASPPARGLDPSNTEAFF. In DNA form, the CDR3 reads TGTGCCAGCCCCCCGGCGAGGGGGCTCGACCCTTCGAACACTGAAGCTTTCTTT.

This clone was detected ten times or more. This chain joins TRBV27 and TRBJ2-2, with D perhaps matching TRBD2 (5 bases). Germline CDR1 is MNHEY and CDR2 is SMNVEV (reference sequence). The V end lost 2 bases, the J end lost 5 bases, and 9 bases lay between the germline ends. This CDR3 spans 14 amino acids. CDR3 protein: CASSLVGVTGELFF. CDR3 nucleotides: TGTGCCAGCAGTTTAGTGGGAGTAACCGGGGAGCTGTTTTTT.

This clone was seen many times. The rearrangement joins TRBV2 to TRBJ2-2, with a possible D match to TRBD1 (7 bases). The V end lost 4 bases, the J end lost 5 bases, and 17 bases lay between the germline ends. Per germline, CDR1 SNHLY and CDR2 FYNNEI. CDR3 length: 16 residues. CDR3 protein: CASSALLAGGTGELFF. DNA for the CDR3: TGTGCCAGCAGTGCTTTGTTGGCAGGGGGGACCGGGGAGCTGTTTTTT.

This clone was detected many times. The chain has TRBV27 and TRBJ2-7, with TRBD2 identical over 7 bases. The germline V gene has CDR1 MNHEY and CDR2 SMNVEV (reference sequence). The CDR3 is 14 amino acids. The ends lost 5 bases at V and 0 bases at J; junction bases unmatched: 4. The CDR3 bases are TGTGCCAGCAGTCCGGGACTACACTCCTACGAGCAGTACTTC. Its protein is CASSPGLHSYEQYF.

This clone was recorded at least ten times. The V and J genes are TRBV6-4 and TRBJ2-2, with D possibly being TRBD1 (6 bases). The CDR3 has 14 amino acids. Germline V gene data show CDR1 as MRHNA and CDR2 as SNTAGT. The germline V and J ends were trimmed by 6 bases and 1 base, with 9 bases remaining between them. In DNA form, the CDR3 reads TGTGCCAGCAGCCTGACAGGGAACACCGGGGAGCTGTTTTTT. Translating it yields CASSLTGNTGELFF.

This clone came up many times. The chain's CDR3 is CASNPRDRGHNEQFF. The CDR3 DNA sequence: TGTGCCAGCAACCCTCGGGACAGGGGCCACAATGAGCAGTTCTTC. V and J are TRBV28 and TRBJ2-1, with TRBD1 identical over 10 bases. V trimming: 7 bases; J trimming: 5 bases; junction bases outside the gene matches: 8. CDR1 is MDHEN and CDR2 is SYDVKM in the germline V gene. The CDR3 extends over 15 amino acids.

This clone has ten or more counts. V gene TRBV6-5 combines with J gene TRBJ2-2; D might be TRBD2 (6 bases). V lost 7 bases to trimming and J lost 4 bases, with 13 bases between them. This CDR3 spans 14 amino acids. The germline V gene has CDR1 MNHEY and CDR2 SVGAGI. The chain's CDR3 is CASTGTASTGELFF. In DNA, the CDR3 is TGTGCCAGCACTGGGACTGCGAGCACCGGGGAGCTGTTTTTT.

Many counts were recorded for this clone. This chain joins TRBV5-1 and TRBJ2-1; D is undetermined. The germline gives CDR1 SGHRS, CDR2 YFSETQ. V lost 0 bases and J 5 bases, leaving 6 bases between the germline ends. The CDR3 loop spans 13 amino acids. In nucleotides, the CDR3 is TGCGCCAGCAGCTTGGGTAGAAACAATGAGCAGTTCTTC. This translates into CASSLGRNNEQFF.

Many counts were recorded for this clone. The junction does not match germline at one end; this may be a read error. This chain uses TRBV19 with TRBJ1-2; no clear D. Germline CDR1 is LNHDA and CDR2 is SQIVND (reference sequence). This CDR3 contains 14 residues. The CDR3 bases are TGTGCCAGTAGAATAGGGAGAGCTAACTATGGCTACACCTTC. This gives the protein CASRIGRANYGYTF.

There are many counts of this clone. The chain recombines TRBV5-1 with TRBJ1-1; D unclear. Trimming cost V 4 bases and J 0 bases, with 10 bases left between them. Germline-derived CDR1 and CDR2 are SGHRS and YFSETQ. The CDR3 runs to 14 residues. For the CDR3, the DNA is TGCGCCAGCAGCCCGGGGAATATGAACACTGAAGCTTTCTTT. It specifies CASSPGNMNTEAFF. Based on the CDR3 plus reference TRBV5-1 and TRBJ1-1, the full variable domain is KAGVTQTPRYLIKTRGQQVTLSCSPISGHRSVSWYQQTPGQGLQFLFEYFSETQRNKGNFPGRFSGRQFSNSRSEMNVSTLELGDSALYLCASSPGNMNTEAFFGQGTRLTVV.

This clone was recorded many times. The V call is TRBV6-6, the J call TRBJ1-2, with a possible D match to TRBD1 (6 bases). In germline, CDR1 is MNHNY, CDR2 SVGAGI (reference sequence). V shed 4 bases and J shed 3 bases, with 9 bases lying between them. The CDR3 is made up of 13 amino acids. CDR3: CASSLGGYYGYTF. The CDR3 DNA is TGTGCCAGCAGTTTAGGGGGATACTATGGCTACACCTTC.

This clone was found a few times. The chain uses TRBV9 and TRBJ2-5; weak D call: TRBD1 (7 bases). The tail of the sequence fits TRBJ2-7 better, so the J call may be wrong. The CDR3 spans 16 residues. The germline V gene encodes CDR1 SGDLS and CDR2 YYNGEE. The DNA for the CDR3 is TGTGCCAGCGGGGGGAAAGAGCGACAGGGTCTCGTCGAGCAGTACTTC. It translates to CASGGKERQGLVEQYF.

The chain links TRBV6-1 to TRBJ2-1; D is perhaps TRBD1 (6 bases). V was cut by 6 bases and J by 7 bases, with 10 bases left in between. The CDR3 is 12 residues long. Germline V lookup: CDR1 MNHNS, CDR2 SASEGT. CDR3 in amino acids: CASSEQGNEQFF. In nucleotides, the CDR3 is TGTGCCAGCAGCGAACAGGGTAATGAGCAGTTCTTC.

This clone was recorded at least ten times. The chain employs TRBV6-1 and TRBJ1-2, with D possibly matching TRBD1 (6 bases). This CDR3 is built from 13 residues. Trimming cost V 4 bases and J 8 bases, with 14 bases left between them. From germline, CDR1 is MNHNS and CDR2 SASEGT. CDR3 sequence: CASSVYRVQGYTF. The CDR3 coding sequence is TGTGCCAGCAGTGTTTACAGGGTTCAAGGCTACACCTTC.

This clone was seen repeatedly, ten times or more. Distinct nucleotide sequences in the sample also encode this CDR3. The chain joins TRBV7-2 to TRBJ2-7, with D perhaps TRBD1 (5 bases). The germline V gene has CDR1 SGHTA and CDR2 FQGNSA. The CDR3 totals 15 residues. V was trimmed by 5 bases and J by 7 bases, leaving 21 bases between them. CDR3 protein: CASSLGATIYGEQYF. The CDR3 DNA is TGTGCCAGCAGCCTAGGGGCTACAATTTATGGGGAGCAGTACTTC. Full variable domain (rest looked up from reference TRBV7-2 and TRBJ2-7): GAGVSQSPSNKVTEKGKDVELRCDPISGHTALYWYRQSLGQGLEFLIYFQGNSAPDKSGLPSDRFSAERTGGSVSTLTIQRTQQEDSAVYLCASSLGATIYGEQYFGPGTRLTVT.

The sample holds many counts of this clone. The chain carries TRBV18 and TRBJ1-1; the D is unclear. Germline assignment: CDR1 KGHSH and CDR2 LQKENI. This CDR3 contains 13 residues. V was cut by 6 bases and J by 1 base, with 9 bases left in between. This chain's CDR3 is CASSPYKNTEAFF. The CDR3 DNA is TGTGCCAGCTCTCCTTATAAGAACACTGAAGCTTTCTTT.

This clone appeared a few times. The J gene is TRBJ2-5, the V gene TRBV28; 8 nucleotides match TRBD1. The end of the DNA aligns better with TRBJ2-7, so the J call may be wrong. This CDR3 is built from 14 residues. Germline lookup yields CDR1 MDHEN and CDR2 SYDVKM. In nucleotides, the CDR3 is TGTGCCAGCAGAGCCGGGACAGGCGCCTACGAGCAGTACTTC. This translates into CASRAGTGAYEQYF.

This clone was seen ten or more times. The chain links TRBV6-4 to TRBJ1-1; 10 bases match TRBD1. J lost 8 bases, V lost 8 bases, and 14 bases had no gene match. Germline values: CDR1 MRHNA, CDR2 SNTAGT. CDR3 size: 15 residues. The CDR3 nucleotides read TGTGCCAGCCCCACAGCCGGGGACAGGGGCCAGGAAGCTTTCTTT. Translation gives CASPTAGDRGQEAFF.

This clone was seen ten or more times. The genes are TRBV7-3 and TRBJ2-7; D is unclear. Trimming stripped 6 bases from V and 4 bases from J, with 13 bases between. From germline, CDR1 is SGHTA and CDR2 FQGTGA. The CDR3 consists of 13 residues. CDR3 amino acids: CASSISDKYEQYF. In DNA, the CDR3 is TGTGCCAGCAGTATCTCAGACAAGTACGAGCAGTACTTC. Full variable domain (remainder filled in from reference TRBV7-3 and TRBJ2-7): GAGVSQTPSNKVTEKGKYVELRCDPISGHTALYWYRQSLGQGPEFLIYFQGTGAADDSGLPNDRFFAVRPEGSVSTLKIQRTERGDSAVYLCASSISDKYEQYFGPGTRLTVT.

There are many counts of this clone. This chain links TRBV19 with TRBJ2-7, with 8 bases matching TRBD2. Unmatched junction bases numbered 11, after V lost 8 bases and J lost 2 bases. Looked up from germline, CDR1 is LNHDA and CDR2 is SQIVND (reference sequence). This CDR3 has 15 amino acids. CDR3 bases: TGTGCCAGTTCCTGGGGAGCGGGGGAAACCTACGAGCAGTACTTC. It yields the protein CASSWGAGETYEQYF.

This clone was observed at least ten times. The V and J genes are TRBV28 and TRBJ2-7; maybe TRBD1 (6 bases). The V end was cut by 2 bases, the J end by 1 base, with 12 bases between. The CDR3 is 15 amino acids. The germline gives CDR1 MDHEN, CDR2 SYDVKM. The CDR3 nucleotides read TGTGCCAGCAGTTTAACAGGGCCTCAATCCTACGAGCAGTACTTC. Protein: CASSLTGPQSYEQYF.

This clone was recorded many times. The V call is TRBV7-2, the J call TRBJ2-7, with TRBD2 matching 16 bases. The CDR3 contains 17 residues. Germline-derived CDR1 and CDR2 are SGHTA and FQGNSA. Trimming took 4 bases from V and 5 from J; bases not matched to a gene: 8. CDR3 region: CASSSWGLAGGLNEQYF. The CDR3 DNA is TGTGCCAGCAGCTCCTGGGGACTAGCGGGGGGGCTGAACGAGCAGTACTTC.

This clone came up many times. This CDR3 is CASSRNRFGGDEQYF. The CDR3 DNA sequence: TGTGCCAGCAGTCGAAACAGGTTCGGAGGGGACGAGCAGTACTTC. This sequence joins TRBV7-9 and TRBJ2-7, with a possible D match to TRBD2 (6 bases). The CDR3 sequence is 15 residues long. V lost 6 bases, J lost 5 bases, and 20 bases lay in between. Germline V lookup: CDR1 SEHNR, CDR2 FQNEAQ (reference sequence). Supplemented by reference TRBV7-9 and TRBJ2-7, the full variable domain reads DTGVSQNPRHKITKRGQNVTFRCDPISEHNRLYWYRQTLGQGPEFLTYFQNEAQLEKSRLLSDRFSAERPKGSFSTLEIQRTEQGDSAMYLCASSRNRFGGDEQYFGPGTRLTVT.

The sample holds many counts of this clone. CDR3 amino acids: CASSLGAGVSTDTQYF. The CDR3 region has the DNA TGCGCCAGCAGCTTAGGCGCGGGAGTTAGCACAGATACGCAGTATTTT. This rearrangement joins TRBV5-1 to TRBJ2-3; 7 bases are a match to TRBD2. CDR1 and CDR2 (germline): SGHRS, YFSETQ. V trimming: 2 bases; J trimming: 0 bases; junction bases outside the gene matches: 6. The CDR3 is 16 amino acids.

This clone was seen many times. The genes are TRBV30 and TRBJ2-1; D gene uncertain. The CDR3 runs to 11 residues. Trimming took off 4 bases at V and 4 bases at J, with 5 bases between the two ends. Per germline, CDR1 GTSNPN and CDR2 SVGIG (reference sequence). As DNA, the CDR3 is TGTGCCTGGACCCAATACAATGAGCAGTTCTTC. This codes for CAWTQYNEQFF.